Described below is a single TCR beta chain sequence and its context. The antigen remains undetermined. V shed 3 bases and J shed 8 bases, with 7 bases lying between them. The CDR3 sequence is 12 residues long. The germline V gene has CDR1 SEHNR and CDR2 FQNEAQ (reference sequence). The data were obtained in a study of CD8 T cells in ankylosing spondylitis. Study-wide findings and caveats: What appeared characteristic of ankylosing spondylitis blood was a TCR beta motif of fewer than ten highly homologous variants. Some motif variants had been reported before (in reactive arthritis synovial fluid and blood).

A quantitative 5'-RACE method, one with molecular barcodes, was used to make TCR beta libraries. A single record per CDR3 protein comes from TCRdb applying MiXCR to the 5' RACE reads. The table includes 200,000 to 250,000 distinct CDR3 sequences, roughly 32% detected once. The V call is TRBV7-9, the J call TRBJ1-4; D call uncertain. Sequenced sample: blood, either unsorted or a sorted T cell fraction (not recorded which). The clonotype was recovered from a male donor with ankylosing spondylitis or in good health (not recorded which). The CDR3 is CASSFEREKLFF. CDR3 bases: TGTGCCAGCAGCTTTGAGAGGGAAAAACTGTTTTTT.